This T cell receptor beta chain was retrieved from a study of a mutant IDH1 vaccine in newly diagnosed glioma. Notes on the study in general: Top peripheral T cell clonotype shifts appeared unrelated to pseudoprogression.

Only in-frame clones appear in the TCRdb table, and some are missing; sequencing was by immunoSEQ multiplex PCR. The sample records approximately 70,000 clones, 79% being singletons. Time point described: baseline, week 1 (first vaccination visit). The treatment was: pre-vaccination baseline after standard-of-care therapy. Trimming shortened V by 1 base and J by 7 bases, and 8 bases separated the two germline ends. Germline V CDR1 and CDR2: LNHDA, SQIVND (reference sequence). This CDR3 is 13 amino acids long. This clone was picked up a small number of times. Its antigen is not identified. The chain recombines TRBV19 with TRBJ1-5; D possibly corresponds to TRBD1 (5 bases). The receptor was derived from a man aged 50-59 years with glioma. Material: PBMCs, obtained from a glioma patient treated with radiotherapy, temozolomide or both. The CDR3 DNA reads as TGTGCCAGTAGTATAGGGGGCGGGCAGCCCCAGCATTTT. It encodes CASSIGGGQPQHF.